These 21 T cell receptor beta chains share one sample of origin, sequenced in a study of T cells after yellow fever vaccination. TCRdb recomputed calls from the 5' RACE reads with MiXCR, one row per CDR3 protein. The sample contains 350,000 to 450,000 distinct CDR3 sequences, about 6% of which appear only once. Sequenced material: PBMCs, taken 5 days after the yellow fever booster vaccination. The source of these receptors is a man aged 25 to 40 who received the YFV17D yellow fever vaccine.

The chain recombines TRBV15 with TRBJ2-1, with D perhaps being TRBD1 or TRBD2 (5 bases each). V was trimmed by 2 bases and J by 4 bases, leaving 9 bases between them. Germline-derived CDR1 and CDR2 are LNHNV and YYDKDF (reference sequence). The CDR3 runs 14 residues. CDR3 bases: TGTGCCACCAGCAGACCGGGACGGTACAATGAGCAGTTCTTC. Amino acid sequence: CATSRPGRYNEQFF.

This clonotype occurred many times. The V and J genes are TRBV20-1 and TRBJ2-1, with D tentatively TRBD1 or TRBD2 (5 bases each). Germline-derived CDR1 and CDR2 are DFQATT and SNEGSKA (reference sequence). The CDR3 is 15 residues long. CDR3 sequence (DNA): TGCATCCCCGGGGCAGGTCAAAGGTCCTACAATGAGCAGTTCTTC. This codes for CIPGAGQRSYNEQFF.

This chain links TRBV20-1 with TRBJ2-3, with D possibly being TRBD2 (7 bases). The CDR3 is 15 residues long. The V gene lost 6 bases and the J gene lost 2 bases, with 18 bases spanning the gap. The germline CDR1 and CDR2 sequences are DFQATT and SNEGSKA (reference sequence). The CDR3 region is CSATSLGGDTDTQYF. Here the CDR3 DNA reads TGCAGTGCGACGTCTCTAGGGGGGGACACAGATACGCAGTATTTT.

This clonotype was seen many times. The V call is TRBV12-3 or TRBV12-4, the J call TRBJ2-3, with a tentative D call TRBD1 (6 bases). Between the trimmed V and J ends, which lost 4 bases and 2 bases, there was a span of 10 bases. The CDR3 spans 14 residues. The CDR3 spells CASSSGQITDTQYF. CDR3 DNA: TGTGCCAGCAGTTCCGGACAGATCACAGATACGCAGTATTTT.

This clonotype was seen a single time. Possible read error: a much larger clone is one base away. This chain connects TRBV5-6 to TRBJ2-7, with D perhaps TRBD1 or TRBD2 (5 bases each). CDR1 and CDR2 (germline): SGHDT, YYEEEE. The CDR3 runs to 15 residues. This CDR3 reads CACSLGPLGPYEQYF. The CDR3 DNA reads as TGTGCCTGCAGCTTGGGACCCCTTGGGCCCTACGAGCAGTACTTC.

V gene TRBV7-9 combines with J gene TRBJ1-5; the D is unclear. The CDR3 consists of 12 residues. Trimming removed 7 bases from V and 6 bases from J, with 10 bases in between. CDR1 is SEHNR and CDR2 is FQNEAQ in the germline V gene (reference sequence). CDR3 amino acids: CASTVGGQPQHF. In DNA, the CDR3 is TGTGCCAGCACGGTGGGAGGTCAGCCCCAGCATTTT.

The chain has TRBV4-2 and TRBJ2-7; the match to TRBD2 covers 9 bases. Germline-derived CDR1 and CDR2 are LGHNA and YNFKEQ. V shed 0 bases and J 5 bases; nucleotides not matched to a gene: 5. The CDR3 spans 15 residues. CDR3 sequence reads: CASSQDLAGRDEQYF. In nucleotides, the CDR3 is TGTGCCAGCAGCCAAGATCTAGCGGGAAGAGACGAGCAGTACTTC.

A few counts support this clonotype. The rearrangement joins TRBV12-3 or TRBV12-4 to TRBJ2-3; perhaps TRBD1 as D (6 bases). The CDR3 runs to 13 residues. Trimming removed 6 bases at V and 5 bases at J, with 12 bases between. CDR3 amino acids: CASRQGSRDTQYF. CDR3 nucleotide sequence: TGTGCCAGCAGACAGGGCTCCCGAGATACGCAGTATTTT.

This clonotype was seen a handful of times. V is TRBV7-8 and J is TRBJ2-7, with 10 bases fitting TRBD2. Per germline, CDR1 SGHVS and CDR2 FQNEAQ. V shed 5 bases and J 2 bases; nucleotides not matched to a gene: 3. The length of the CDR3 is 14 residues. CDR3 residues: CASSKAGGAYEQYF. DNA of the CDR3: TGTGCCAGCAGCAAAGCGGGAGGGGCCTACGAGCAGTACTTC.

For the CDR3, the DNA is TGCAGTGCTCCCGGGACTAGCGCCTCAGATACGCAGTATTTT. It encodes CSAPGTSASDTQYF. This chain connects TRBV20-1 to TRBJ2-3; the match to TRBD2 covers 10 bases. With 5 bases clipped from V and 4 bases from J, the junction kept 6 bases outside the gene matches. Germline CDR1 is DFQATT and CDR2 is SNEGSKA (reference sequence). The CDR3 length is 14 residues.

This clonotype was seen only a few times. The V and J genes are TRBV3-1 and TRBJ2-1, with 13 nucleotides matching TRBD2. Losses at the gene ends were 4 bases for V and 0 bases for J; bases not matched to a gene: 3. CDR1 and CDR2 (germline): LGHDT, YNNKEL (reference sequence). CDR3 length: 17 amino acids. CDR3 residues: CASSPWTSGSSYNEQFF. DNA for the CDR3: TGTGCCAGCAGCCCTTGGACTAGCGGGAGCTCCTACAATGAGCAGTTCTTC.

This clonotype was observed a few times. V gene TRBV12-3 or TRBV12-4 combines with J gene TRBJ2-1, with D perhaps TRBD2 (6 bases). The V and J ends lost 3 bases and 7 bases respectively, with 16 bases between them. CDR3 length: 15 residues. The CDR3 nucleotides are TGTGCCAGCAGTTTCGGGGGAGTTGTTCGGAATGAGCAGTTCTTC. Its protein product is CASSFGGVVRNEQFF.

This clonotype was observed at least ten times. The chain employs TRBV20-1 and TRBJ2-7, with a weak D call TRBD1 (6 bases). This CDR3 spans 14 amino acids. Trimming removed 0 bases at V and 4 bases at J, with 13 bases between. Germline V CDR1 and CDR2: DFQATT, SNEGSKA (reference sequence). CDR3 protein: CSARDGRGQYEQYF. Written as DNA, the CDR3 is TGCAGTGCTAGAGACGGCAGGGGACAATACGAGCAGTACTTC.

This clonotype was found many times. In nucleotides, the CDR3 is TGTGCCAGCTCACCACCGGATTTGGGGAACATTCAGTACTTC. Protein sequence: CASSPPDLGNIQYF. J is TRBJ2-4 and V is TRBV18, with D hard to call. The V gene lost 0 bases and the J gene lost 7 bases, with 10 bases spanning the gap. The germline CDR1 and CDR2 sequences are KGHSH and LQKENI. CDR3 length equals 14 residues.

The CDR3 bases are TGTGCCAGCAGCTTCTTGGGACTAGCGGGAACTTTCGGGCAGTTCTTC. Translating it yields CASSFLGLAGTFGQFF. This rearrangement joins TRBV7-2 to TRBJ2-1, with TRBD2 matching 13 bases. The junction had 11 bases not matched to a gene; V was cut back by 3 bases and J by 12 bases. The CDR3 spans 16 residues. In germline, CDR1 is SGHTA, CDR2 FQGNSA.

This clonotype has a count of ten or more. The chain uses TRBV30 and TRBJ2-1, with 8 bases matching TRBD1. The CDR3 contains 11 residues. With V trimmed by 4 bases and J by 10 bases, 3 bases remained unmatched. Germline V gene data show CDR1 as GTSNPN and CDR2 as SVGIG (reference sequence). CDR3: CAWTRDREQFF. In DNA form, the CDR3 reads TGTGCCTGGACCCGGGACAGGGAGCAGTTCTTC.

In its sample, this clonotype was seen many times. The rearrangement uses TRBV5-1 and TRBJ1-5; tentatively, D is TRBD1 (6 bases). V lost 1 base, J lost 6 bases, and 14 bases lay in between. The V gene's germline CDR1 is SGHRS and CDR2 YFSETQ. The CDR3 length is 15 residues. DNA for the CDR3: TGCGCCAGCAGCTTGTCGGGGGCGAATGGTCAGCCCCAGCATTTT. Its protein product is CASSLSGANGQPQHF.

This clonotype came up a few times. The rearrangement uses TRBV5-1 and TRBJ2-3, with D tentatively TRBD2 (5 bases). Germline values: CDR1 SGHRS, CDR2 YFSETQ. The CDR3 runs 15 residues. Trimming stripped 4 bases from V and 5 bases from J, with 17 bases between. The CDR3 bases are TGCGCCAGCAGCCCCCCGGCGGGCGTTCTAGATACGCAGTATTTT. Residues: CASSPPAGVLDTQYF.

This chain joins TRBV5-6 and TRBJ1-1, with D maybe TRBD1 (5 bases). Germline V CDR1 and CDR2: SGHDT, YYEEEE. Between the trimmed V and J ends, which lost 0 bases and 0 bases, there was a span of 12 bases. The CDR3 is 16 amino acids. CDR3 sequence (DNA): TGTGCCAGCAGCTTGGGGGGCTCTGGTATGAACACTGAAGCTTTCTTT. Translation gives CASSLGGSGMNTEAFF.

The CDR3 loop is CASSLQGSLAKNIQYF. In DNA, the CDR3 is TGTGCCAGCAGCTTACAGGGTTCGCTAGCCAAAAACATTCAGTACTTC. This chain links TRBV5-6 with TRBJ2-4; D perhaps matches TRBD1 (6 bases). Germline CDR1 SGHDT, CDR2 YYEEEE. With 2 bases removed from V and 0 bases from J, the gap between germline ends came to 12 bases. This CDR3 is 16 amino acids long.

This clonotype was observed many times. This chain uses TRBV7-2 with TRBJ2-3, with D hard to call. The germline CDR1 and CDR2 sequences are SGHTA and FQGNSA. V lost 5 bases, J lost 6 bases, and 12 bases lay in between. The CDR3 sequence is 13 residues long. CDR3 protein: CASSTTPPDTQYF. The CDR3 coding sequence is TGTGCCAGCAGCACTACGCCTCCTGATACGCAGTATTTT.